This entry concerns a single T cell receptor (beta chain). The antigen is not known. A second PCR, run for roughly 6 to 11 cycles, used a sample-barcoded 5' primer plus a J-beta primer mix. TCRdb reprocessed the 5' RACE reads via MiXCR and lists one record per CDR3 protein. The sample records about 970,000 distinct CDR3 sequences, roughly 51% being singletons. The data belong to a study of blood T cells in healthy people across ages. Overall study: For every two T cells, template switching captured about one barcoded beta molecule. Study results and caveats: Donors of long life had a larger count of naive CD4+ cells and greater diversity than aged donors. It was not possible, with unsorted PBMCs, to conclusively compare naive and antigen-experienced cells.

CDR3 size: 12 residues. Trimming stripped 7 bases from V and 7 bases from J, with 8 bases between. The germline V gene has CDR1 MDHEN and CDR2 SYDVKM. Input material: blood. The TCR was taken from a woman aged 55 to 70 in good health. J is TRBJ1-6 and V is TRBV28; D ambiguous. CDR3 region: CASTPGNSPLHF. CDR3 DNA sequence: TGTGCCAGCACCCCGGGGAATTCACCCCTCCACTTT.